This T cell receptor beta chain was captured by sequencing in a study of beta chain features in type 1 diabetes. General observations from the study: Because the template was cDNA, high-expressing cells might be over-represented. TCRB CDR3s from Type 1 diabetes patients were moderately but significantly shorter in all four CD4+ subsets.

On this clone: Its antigen is not known.

It was via CD45RO/CCR7/CD25/CD127/CD95/CD27 that CD4+ naive, central memory, regulatory and stem cell-like memory cells were sorted. The authors reverse transcribed all of the isolated RNA, so sequencing captured expressed TCRB transcripts. Some clones are missing from TCRdb's copy, which holds only in-frame ones; the method was immunoSEQ multiplex PCR. Here the sample spans under 50,000 clones, over 60% being singletons. CDR3 length: 13 amino acids. V lost 4 bases to trimming and J lost 9 bases, with 13 bases between them. Looked up from germline, CDR1 is MGHDK and CDR2 is SYGVNS. The clonotype comes from a woman under 30 with type 1 diabetes. The sequencing input was Tregs from blood. The V gene is TRBV25-1, the J gene TRBJ2-1, with D unclear. CDR3 in amino acids: CASSATLTGEQFF. The CDR3 region has the DNA TGTGCCAGCAGTGCGACCCTGACGGGTGAGCAGTTCTTC.